These 23 T cell receptor beta chains share one sample of origin, sequenced in a study of patients and donors after allogeneic stem cell transplantation. TCRdb redid the calling of the RT-PCR reads with MiXCR, one entry per CDR3 protein. This table has approximately 140,000 distinct CDR3 sequences, 30% to 45% appearing once. Sequenced: blood, either unsorted or a sorted T cell fraction (not recorded which). The receptors derive from a human donor who was either an allogeneic HSCT recipient or a stem cell or donor lymphocyte infusion donor (not recorded which). It is not recorded whose cells these are; they may come from a transplant donor.

This sequence joins TRBV20-1 and TRBJ1-5; D is perhaps TRBD1 (5 bases). The V end lost 7 bases, the J end lost 9 bases, and 25 bases lay between the germline ends. CDR1 is DFQATT and CDR2 is SNEGSKA in the germline V gene (reference sequence). This CDR3 contains 15 residues. In DNA, the CDR3 is TGCAGTGTTGCGCTCGGGACCGGGGGATCGGGGCCCCAGCATTTT. Its protein is CSVALGTGGSGPQHF.

This chain links TRBV7-9 with TRBJ2-5, with 11 bases identical to TRBD2. Unmatched junction bases numbered 4, after V lost 2 bases and J lost 5 bases. Looked up from germline, CDR1 is SEHNR and CDR2 is FQNEAQ (reference sequence). CDR3 size: 15 residues. The CDR3: CASSLLRTSGETQYF. The CDR3 DNA follows: TGTGCCAGCAGCTTACTACGGACTAGCGGGGAGACCCAGTACTTC.

The J gene is TRBJ1-1, the V gene TRBV12-3 or TRBV12-4; tentative D call: TRBD1 (5 bases). With 3 bases removed from V and 11 bases from J, the gap between germline ends came to 16 bases. The CDR3 loop spans 13 amino acids. CDR3 nucleotides: TGTGCCAGCAGTTTTATACAGGAGAACAGCGCTTTCTTT. Translating it yields CASSFIQENSAFF.

The chain carries TRBV12-3 or TRBV12-4 and TRBJ1-2; D might be TRBD1 (5 bases). V lost 5 bases, J lost 8 bases, and 21 bases lay in between. The CDR3 has 15 amino acids. CDR3 bases: TGTGCCAGCAGTGGAAAGACCGGGACCTGGGAAGGCTACACCTTC. Encoded protein: CASSGKTGTWEGYTF.

The gene calls are TRBV12-3 or TRBV12-4 and TRBJ2-3, with 7 bases matching TRBD2. The CDR3 is 17 residues long. Trimming removed 5 bases from V and 1 base from J; junction bases left unmatched: 12. The CDR3 region is CASSPLKLAPGTDTQYF. CDR3 DNA sequence: TGTGCCAGCAGTCCCCTTAAACTAGCGCCTGGCACAGATACGCAGTATTTT.

The DNA for the CDR3 is TGTGCCAGCGGACATTTGAGGTCCATGAACACTGAAGCTTTCTTT. It is translated as CASGHLRSMNTEAFF. The chain combines TRBV12-3 or TRBV12-4 with TRBJ1-1, with D possibly being TRBD1 (5 bases). This CDR3 contains 15 residues. Deletions cut 8 bases from V and 0 bases from J, with 16 bases between.

The chain combines TRBV4-2 with TRBJ2-3, with a weak D call TRBD1 (8 bases). V was clipped by 0 bases and J by 4 bases, with 17 bases between them. The CDR3 spans 17 residues. Germline CDR1 LGHNA, CDR2 YNFKEQ. Here the CDR3 reads CASSQDKTGEGADTQYF. CDR3 DNA: TGTGCCAGCAGCCAAGATAAGACAGGGGAGGGGGCAGATACGCAGTATTTT.

The V call is TRBV6-6, the J call TRBJ1-1; D call uncertain. Germline V CDR1 and CDR2: MNHNY, SVGAGI (reference sequence). This CDR3 has 11 residues. V lost 6 bases, J lost 5 bases, and 7 bases lay in between. CDR3 DNA: TGTGCCAGCAGCCCTGCAACTGAAGCTTTCTTT. Protein product: CASSPATEAFF.

The V call is TRBV6-2 or TRBV6-3, the J call TRBJ2-7; D gene unclear. The CDR3 is made up of 13 amino acids. Trimming cost V 4 bases and J 1 base, with 8 bases left between them. Germline CDR1 and CDR2: MNHEY and SVGEGT. CDR3 nucleotide sequence: TGTGCCAGCAGTTCCGACCGGTCCTACGAGCAGTACTTC. The encoded protein is CASSSDRSYEQYF.

The rearrangement joins TRBV28 to TRBJ1-2; TRBD1 aligns across 8 bases. The V gene's germline CDR1 is MDHEN and CDR2 SYDVKM. The CDR3 consists of 14 residues. J lost 3 bases, V lost 3 bases, and 3 bases had no gene match. CDR3 sequence: CASSLGQVYYGYTF. DNA of the CDR3: TGTGCCAGCAGTTTGGGACAGGTTTACTATGGCTACACCTTC.

This clonotype appeared a few times. The CDR3 spells CASSNPFPWNTEAFF. CDR3 DNA sequence: TGTGCCAGTAGTAACCCCTTTCCGTGGAACACTGAAGCTTTCTTT. V usage is TRBV19 and J usage is TRBJ1-1; D unclear. There are 15 residues in the CDR3. Germline V gene lookup returns CDR1 LNHDA and CDR2 SQIVND (reference sequence). Trimming took off 4 bases at V and 1 base at J, with 13 bases between the two ends.

This clonotype occurred a few times. The genes are TRBV29-1 and TRBJ2-6; 7 bases map to TRBD1. The ends lost 7 bases at V and 0 bases at J; junction bases unmatched: 15. This CDR3 contains 18 residues. Germline V CDR1 and CDR2: SQVTM, ANQGSEA. CDR3 nucleotides: TGCAGCGCCGCGCGAGGGGACAGAGGATCCTCTGGGGCCAACGTCCTGACTTTC. It codes for CSAARGDRGSSGANVLTF.

This clonotype showed up many times. The genes are TRBV24-1 and TRBJ1-6; D gene uncertain. V lost 8 bases to trimming and J lost 11 bases, with 6 bases between them. This CDR3 region has 10 residues. Looked up from germline, CDR1 is KGHDR and CDR2 is SFDVKD. CDR3 region: CATNCAPLHF. CDR3 nucleotide sequence: TGTGCCACCAATTGCGCACCCCTCCACTTT.

The sample holds a few counts of this clonotype. J is TRBJ2-7 and V is TRBV6-5; weak D call: TRBD2 (5 bases). Germline V CDR1 and CDR2: MNHEY, SVGAGI. V lost 3 bases, J lost 3 bases, and 9 bases lay in between. The CDR3 sequence is 13 residues long. As DNA, the CDR3 is TGTGCCAGCAGTTATGACGCGGGCTACGAGCAGTACGTC. Encoded protein: CASSYDAGYEQYV.

V usage is TRBV20-1 and J usage is TRBJ1-5, with 9 bases aligning to TRBD1. Germline CDR1 is DFQATT and CDR2 is SNEGSKA (reference sequence). This CDR3 is 13 amino acids long. V was pared by 6 bases and J by 6 bases, with 6 bases of the junction left unmatched. CDR3 sequence reads: CSARQGEIQPQHF. For the CDR3, the DNA is TGCAGTGCAAGACAGGGGGAAATTCAGCCCCAGCATTTT.

This clonotype appeared many times. J is TRBJ1-4 and V is TRBV12-3 or TRBV12-4, with a weak D call TRBD1 (5 bases). V was shortened by 4 bases and J by 7 bases, with 7 bases between the two germline ends. There are 12 residues in the CDR3. CDR3 DNA sequence: TGTGCCAGCAGTTCTGGGGGTGAAAAACTGTTTTTT. It encodes CASSSGGEKLFF.

The CDR3 DNA is TGTGCCAGCAGCCTAGACAGGGTGATGAGTTCACCCCTCCACTTT. Protein sequence: CASSLDRVMSSPLHF. The rearrangement links TRBV6-5 to TRBJ1-6; 7 nucleotides align to TRBD1. CDR1 is MNHEY and CDR2 is SVGAGI in the germline V gene. The CDR3 runs to 15 residues. With V trimmed by 6 bases and J by 9 bases, 11 bases remained unmatched.

A few counts support this clonotype. This chain connects TRBV20-1 to TRBJ1-5, with 10 positions matching TRBD1. Germline-derived CDR1 and CDR2 are DFQATT and SNEGSKA (reference sequence). The V gene end was trimmed by 0 bases and the J gene end by 6 bases; junction bases not matched to a gene: 5. There are 15 residues in the CDR3. CDR3 residues: CSAREGQGSSQPQHF. The CDR3 DNA follows: TGCAGTGCTAGAGAGGGACAGGGGTCGAGTCAGCCCCAGCATTTT.

This clonotype was observed at least ten times. The V call is TRBV12-3 or TRBV12-4, the J call TRBJ1-1, with D uncertain. With 8 bases removed from V and 12 bases from J, the gap between germline ends came to 16 bases. This CDR3 contains 11 residues. CDR3 in amino acids: CASRLGVSSFF. The CDR3 DNA is TGTGCCAGCCGGCTTGGGGTATCGTCTTTCTTT.

This clonotype was seen more than once but under ten times. The chain couples TRBV2 to TRBJ1-6; 9 bases match TRBD1. Germline loops: CDR1 SNHLY, CDR2 FYNNEI. The CDR3 is 15 amino acids. V lost 5 bases and J lost 8; bases outside the gene matches: 7. The CDR3 loop reads CASSSPGQGDSPLHF. The CDR3 DNA follows: TGTGCCAGCAGTTCGCCGGGACAGGGCGATTCACCCCTCCACTTT.

This sequence joins TRBV5-6 and TRBJ2-7; D possibly corresponds to TRBD1 (5 bases). Per germline, CDR1 SGHDT and CDR2 YYEEEE. Trimming cost V 1 base and J 3 bases, with 17 bases left between them. The CDR3 has 16 residues. The CDR3 DNA sequence: TGTGCCAGCAGCTTGAACTATCTTAGACAGCGCTACGAGCAGTACTTC. Protein product: CASSLNYLRQRYEQYF.

V gene TRBV28 combines with J gene TRBJ1-4, with 8 bases that match TRBD1. This CDR3 is built from 15 residues. Germline V gives CDR1 MDHEN, CDR2 SYDVKM. Trimming cost V 5 bases and J 7 bases; bases outside gene matches: 9. The chain's CDR3 is CASSPDRGWSEKLFF. The CDR3 DNA sequence: TGTGCCAGCAGTCCTGACAGGGGCTGGAGTGAAAAACTGTTTTTT.

This clonotype has a handful of counts. The chain has TRBV28 and TRBJ1-5; D perhaps matches TRBD1 (5 bases). This CDR3 is built from 14 residues. The V and J ends lost 4 bases and 6 bases respectively, with 13 bases between them. CDR1 MDHEN and CDR2 SYDVKM come from the germline V gene. The CDR3 DNA reads as TGTGCCAGCAGTTCGGGACTGGGAGGTCAGCCCCAGCATTTT. Translation: CASSSGLGGQPQHF.